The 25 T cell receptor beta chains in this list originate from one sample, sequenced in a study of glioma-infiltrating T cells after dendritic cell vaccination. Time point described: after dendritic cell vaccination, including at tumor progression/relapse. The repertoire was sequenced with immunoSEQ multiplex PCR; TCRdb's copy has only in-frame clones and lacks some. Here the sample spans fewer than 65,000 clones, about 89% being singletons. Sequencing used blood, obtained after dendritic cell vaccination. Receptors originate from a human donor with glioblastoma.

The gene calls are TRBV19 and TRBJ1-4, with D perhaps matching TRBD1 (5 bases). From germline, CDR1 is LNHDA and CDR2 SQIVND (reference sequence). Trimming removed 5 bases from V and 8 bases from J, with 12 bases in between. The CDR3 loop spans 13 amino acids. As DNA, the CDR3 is TGTGCCAGTAGTTCCCAGACAGTGGAAAAACTGTTTTTT. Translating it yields CASSSQTVEKLFF.

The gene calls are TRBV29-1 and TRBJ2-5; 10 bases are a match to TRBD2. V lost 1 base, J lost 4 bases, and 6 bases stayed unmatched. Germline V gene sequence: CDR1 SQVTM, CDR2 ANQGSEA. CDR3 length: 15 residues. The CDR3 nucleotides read TGCAGCGTTGAAGGAGGGCTAGCGGGAGCAGAGACCCAGTACTTC. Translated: CSVEGGLAGAETQYF. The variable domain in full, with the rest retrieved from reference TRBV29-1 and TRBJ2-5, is SAVISQKPSRDICQRGTSLTIQCQVDSQVTMMFWYRQQPGQSLTLIATANQGSEATYESGFVIDKFPISRPNLTFSTLTVSNMSPEDSSIYLCSVEGGLAGAETQYFGPGTRLLVL.

CDR3 DNA: TGTGCCAGCAGTTACGGTCGGGGGGGCACAGATACGCAGTATTTT. Translated: CASSYGRGGTDTQYF. J is TRBJ2-3 and V is TRBV6-6, with TRBD2 matching 7 bases. The CDR3 is 15 amino acids. Germline loops: CDR1 MNHNY, CDR2 SVGAGI (reference sequence). With 2 bases clipped from V and 1 base from J, the junction kept 3 bases outside the gene matches.

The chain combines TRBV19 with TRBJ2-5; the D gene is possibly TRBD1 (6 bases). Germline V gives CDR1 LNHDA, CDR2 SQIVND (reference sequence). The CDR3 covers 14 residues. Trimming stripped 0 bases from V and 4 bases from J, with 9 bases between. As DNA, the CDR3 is TGTGCCAGTAGTATAGACTACAGGGTAGAGACCCAGTACTTC. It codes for CASSIDYRVETQYF.

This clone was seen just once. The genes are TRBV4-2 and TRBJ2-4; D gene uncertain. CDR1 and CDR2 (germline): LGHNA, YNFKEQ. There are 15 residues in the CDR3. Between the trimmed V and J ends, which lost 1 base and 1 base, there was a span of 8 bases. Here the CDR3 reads CASSQAREAKNIQYF. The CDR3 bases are TGTGCCAGCAGCCAAGCTCGTGAGGCCAAAAACATTCAGTACTTC.

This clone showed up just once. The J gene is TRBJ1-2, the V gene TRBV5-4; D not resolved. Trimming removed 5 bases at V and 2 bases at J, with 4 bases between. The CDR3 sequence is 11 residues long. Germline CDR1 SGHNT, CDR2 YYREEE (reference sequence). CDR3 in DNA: TGTGCCAGCAGACGGAACTATGGCTACACCTTC. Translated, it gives CASRRNYGYTF.

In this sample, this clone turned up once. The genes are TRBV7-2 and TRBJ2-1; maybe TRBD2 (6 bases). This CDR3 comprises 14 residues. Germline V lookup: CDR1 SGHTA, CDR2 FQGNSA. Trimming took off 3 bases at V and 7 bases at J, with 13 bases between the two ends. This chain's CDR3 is CASSLRDIRNEQFF. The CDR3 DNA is TGTGCCAGCAGCTTGCGGGATATAAGAAATGAGCAGTTCTTC.

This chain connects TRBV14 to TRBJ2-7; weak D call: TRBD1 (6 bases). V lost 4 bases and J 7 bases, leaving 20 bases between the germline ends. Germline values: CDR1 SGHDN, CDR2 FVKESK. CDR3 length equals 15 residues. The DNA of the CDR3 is TGTGCCAGCAGCCGCTGGGGGCAGGCTTCGGGGGAGCAGTACTTC. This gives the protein CASSRWGQASGEQYF.

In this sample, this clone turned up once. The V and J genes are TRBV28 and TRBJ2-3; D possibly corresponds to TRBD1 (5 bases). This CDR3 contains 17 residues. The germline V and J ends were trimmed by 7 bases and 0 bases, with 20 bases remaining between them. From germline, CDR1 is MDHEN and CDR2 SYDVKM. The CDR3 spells CASNDRSPNRSTDTQYF. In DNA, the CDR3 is TGTGCCAGCAACGACCGAAGCCCCAACAGGAGCACAGATACGCAGTATTTT.

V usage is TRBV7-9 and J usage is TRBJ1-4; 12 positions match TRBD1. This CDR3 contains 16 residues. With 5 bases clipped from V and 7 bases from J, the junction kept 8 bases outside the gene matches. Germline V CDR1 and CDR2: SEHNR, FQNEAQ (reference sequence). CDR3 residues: CASSPGTGGFGEKLFF. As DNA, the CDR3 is TGTGCCAGCAGCCCGGGGACAGGGGGCTTTGGTGAAAAACTGTTTTTT.

CDR3 region: CSVDFGTGVRNEQFF. The CDR3, as DNA: TGCAGCGTTGACTTTGGGACAGGGGTTAGGAATGAGCAGTTCTTC. The V gene is TRBV29-1, the J gene TRBJ2-1, with 10 positions matching TRBD1. The CDR3 spans 15 residues. Germline V CDR1 and CDR2: SQVTM, ANQGSEA. The J segment lost 7 bases and the V segment lost 3 bases, leaving 9 bases of the junction unmatched.

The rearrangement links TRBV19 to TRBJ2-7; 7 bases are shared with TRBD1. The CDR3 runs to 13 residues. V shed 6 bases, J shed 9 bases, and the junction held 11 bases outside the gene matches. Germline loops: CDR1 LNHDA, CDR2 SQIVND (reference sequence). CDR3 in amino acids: CASSLPGQFSQYF. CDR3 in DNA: TGTGCCAGTAGCCTCCCGGGACAGTTCTCGCAGTACTTC. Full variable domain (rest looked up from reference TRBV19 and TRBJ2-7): DGGITQSPKYLFRKEGQNVTLSCEQNLNHDAMYWYRQDPGQGLRLIYYSQIVNDFQKGDIAEGYSVSREKKESFPLTVTSAQKNPTAFYLCASSLPGQFSQYFGPGTRLTVT.

The CDR3: CASNLDSLLETQYF. Written as DNA, the CDR3 is TGTGCCAGCAATTTGGACAGTCTACTAGAGACCCAGTACTTC. This sequence joins TRBV6-1 and TRBJ2-5; weak D call: TRBD1 (6 bases). With 7 bases removed from V and 4 bases from J, the gap between germline ends came to 16 bases. The CDR3 runs to 14 residues. Germline CDR1 MNHNS, CDR2 SASEGT.

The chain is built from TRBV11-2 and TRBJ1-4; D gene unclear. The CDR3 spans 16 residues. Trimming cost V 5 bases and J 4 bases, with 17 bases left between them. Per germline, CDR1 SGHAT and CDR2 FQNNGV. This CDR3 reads CASSTRPAEFNEKLFF. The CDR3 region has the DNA TGTGCCAGCAGCACCCGCCCTGCGGAGTTTAATGAAAAACTGTTTTTT.

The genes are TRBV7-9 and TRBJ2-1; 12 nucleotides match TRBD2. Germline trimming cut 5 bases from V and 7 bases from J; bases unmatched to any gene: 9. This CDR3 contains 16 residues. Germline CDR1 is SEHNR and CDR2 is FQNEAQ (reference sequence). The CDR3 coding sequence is TGTGCCAGCAGCAAATCCTCTAGCGGGAGGGGAAATGAGCAGTTCTTC. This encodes CASSKSSSGRGNEQFF.

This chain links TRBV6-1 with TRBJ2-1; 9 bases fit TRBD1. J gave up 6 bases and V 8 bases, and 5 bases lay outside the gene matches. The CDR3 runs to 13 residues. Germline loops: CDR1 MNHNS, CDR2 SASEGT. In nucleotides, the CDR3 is TGTGCCAGCCGGGACAGGGAGTCCAATGAGCAGTTCTTC. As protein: CASRDRESNEQFF.

CDR3 in DNA: TGTGCCAGCAGCGTAGAAGCCAGTGGGCCCTACGAGCAGTACTTC. Amino acids: CASSVEASGPYEQYF. This chain connects TRBV9 to TRBJ2-7; D gene ambiguous. The CDR3 is 15 amino acids. CDR1 is SGDLS and CDR2 is YYNGEE in the germline V gene. V lost 0 bases and J 2 bases, leaving 12 bases between the germline ends.

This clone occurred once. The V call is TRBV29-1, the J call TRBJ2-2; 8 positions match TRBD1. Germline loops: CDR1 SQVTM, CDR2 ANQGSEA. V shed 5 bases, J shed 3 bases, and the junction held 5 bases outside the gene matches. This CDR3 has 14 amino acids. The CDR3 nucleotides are TGCAGCGTTATCAGGGGGCCGGACACCGGGGAGCTGTTTTTT. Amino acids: CSVIRGPDTGELFF.

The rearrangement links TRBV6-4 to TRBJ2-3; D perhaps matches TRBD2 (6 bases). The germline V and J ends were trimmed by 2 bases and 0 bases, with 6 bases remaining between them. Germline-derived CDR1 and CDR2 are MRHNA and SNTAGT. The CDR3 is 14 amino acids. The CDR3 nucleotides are TGTGCCAGCAGTGACGGGGGGAGCACAGATACGCAGTATTTT. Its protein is CASSDGGSTDTQYF.

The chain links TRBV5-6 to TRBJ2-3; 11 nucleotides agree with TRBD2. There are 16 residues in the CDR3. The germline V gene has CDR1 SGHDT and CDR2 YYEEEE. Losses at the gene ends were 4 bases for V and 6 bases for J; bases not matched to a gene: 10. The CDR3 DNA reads TGTGCCAGCAGCCATTTTTCGGCTAGCGGGAGGGATACGCAGTATTTT. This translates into CASSHFSASGRDTQYF.

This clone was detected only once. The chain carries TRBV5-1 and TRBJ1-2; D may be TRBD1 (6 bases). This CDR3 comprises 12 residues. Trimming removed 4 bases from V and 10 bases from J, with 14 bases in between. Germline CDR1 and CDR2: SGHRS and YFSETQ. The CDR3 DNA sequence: TGCGCCAGCAGCCCAAACAGGGACCCCTACACCTTC. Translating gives CASSPNRDPYTF.

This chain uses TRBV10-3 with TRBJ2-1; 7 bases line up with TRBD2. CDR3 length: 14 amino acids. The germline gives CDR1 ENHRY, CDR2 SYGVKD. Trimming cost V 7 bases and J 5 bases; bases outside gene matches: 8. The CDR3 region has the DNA TGTGCCATCACTCGGACTAGTCAACACAATGAGCAGTTCTTC. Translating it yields CAITRTSQHNEQFF.

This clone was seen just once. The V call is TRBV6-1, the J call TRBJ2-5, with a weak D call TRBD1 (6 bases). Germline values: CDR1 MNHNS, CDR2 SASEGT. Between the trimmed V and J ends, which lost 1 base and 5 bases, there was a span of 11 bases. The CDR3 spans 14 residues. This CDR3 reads CASSEDQGRETQYF. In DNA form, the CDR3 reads TGTGCCAGCAGTGAAGACCAGGGGCGGGAGACCCAGTACTTC.

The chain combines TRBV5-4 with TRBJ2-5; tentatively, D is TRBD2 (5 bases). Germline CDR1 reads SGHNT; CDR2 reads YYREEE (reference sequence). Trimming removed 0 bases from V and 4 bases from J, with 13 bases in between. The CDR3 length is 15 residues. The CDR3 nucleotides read TGTGCCAGCAGCTTGGGCGGACTTACACGAGAGACCCAGTACTTC. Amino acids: CASSLGGLTRETQYF.

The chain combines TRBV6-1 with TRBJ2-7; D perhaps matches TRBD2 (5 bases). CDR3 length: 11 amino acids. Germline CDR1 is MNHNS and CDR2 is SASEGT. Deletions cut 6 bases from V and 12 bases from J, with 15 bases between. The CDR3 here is CASSARTAPYF. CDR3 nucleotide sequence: TGTGCCAGCAGCGCCAGGACTGCGCCGTACTTC.